Listed here is a single T cell receptor (beta chain). The data derive from a study of sequential checkpoint blockade in melanoma. Turning to the study itself: Arm A got nivolumab then ipilimumab; arm B the reverse, 1:1. Each arm's sequence ended with maintenance nivolumab.

Indicated treatment: randomized to nivolumab then ipilimumab (arm A) or the reverse (arm B). Sorted cells were live CD3+CD8+, lacking CD19 and CD56, from PBMCs. The CDR3 totals 14 residues. The germline CDR1 and CDR2 sequences are MNHEY and SMNVEV (reference sequence). V gave up 2 bases and J gave up 4 bases, with 9 bases separating them. This table comes from immunoSEQ multiplex PCR, and its TCRdb copy is limited to in-frame clones, with some not included. In the table there are about 22,000 clones, roughly 76% of which are singletons. Sequenced here: CD8+ T cells sorted from blood (inferred from file names), sampled from a patient given nivolumab and ipilimumab in sequence. This receptor was identified in a human donor with melanoma. The chain combines TRBV27 with TRBJ1-5, with D tentatively TRBD1 (6 bases). Here the CDR3 reads CASSLRTANQPQHF. As DNA, the CDR3 is TGTGCCAGCAGTTTAAGGACAGCTAATCAGCCCCAGCATTTT.